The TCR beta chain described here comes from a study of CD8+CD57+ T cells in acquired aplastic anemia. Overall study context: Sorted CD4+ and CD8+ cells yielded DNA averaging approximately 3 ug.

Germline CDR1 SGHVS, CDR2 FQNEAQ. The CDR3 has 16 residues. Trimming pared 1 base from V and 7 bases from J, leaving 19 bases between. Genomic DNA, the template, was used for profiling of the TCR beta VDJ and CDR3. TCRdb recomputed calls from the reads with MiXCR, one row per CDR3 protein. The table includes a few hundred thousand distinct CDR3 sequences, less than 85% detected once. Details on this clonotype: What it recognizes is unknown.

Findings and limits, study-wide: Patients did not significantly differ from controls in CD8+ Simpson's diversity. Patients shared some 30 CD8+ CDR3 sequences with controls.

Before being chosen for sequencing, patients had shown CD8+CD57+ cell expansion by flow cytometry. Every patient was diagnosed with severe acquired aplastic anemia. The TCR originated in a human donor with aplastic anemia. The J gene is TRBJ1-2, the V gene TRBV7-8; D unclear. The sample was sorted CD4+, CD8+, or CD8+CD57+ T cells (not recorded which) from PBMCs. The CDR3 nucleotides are TGTGCCAGCAGCTTAGGGGCAGATACGCAGGATTTTGGCTACACCTTC. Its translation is CASSLGADTQDFGYTF.